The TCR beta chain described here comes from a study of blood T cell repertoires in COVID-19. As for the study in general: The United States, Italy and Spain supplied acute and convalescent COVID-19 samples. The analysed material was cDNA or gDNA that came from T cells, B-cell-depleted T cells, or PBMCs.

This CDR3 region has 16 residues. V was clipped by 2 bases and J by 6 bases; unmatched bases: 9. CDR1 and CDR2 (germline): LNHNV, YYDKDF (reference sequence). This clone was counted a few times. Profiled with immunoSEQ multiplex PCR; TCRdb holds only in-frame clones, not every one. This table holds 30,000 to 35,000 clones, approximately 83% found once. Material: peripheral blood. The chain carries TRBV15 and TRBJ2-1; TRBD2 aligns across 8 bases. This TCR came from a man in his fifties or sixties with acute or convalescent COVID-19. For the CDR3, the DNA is TGTGCCACCAGCAGAATAGCGGGAATTGCTGGCAATGAGCAGTTCTTC. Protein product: CATSRIAGIAGNEQFF.